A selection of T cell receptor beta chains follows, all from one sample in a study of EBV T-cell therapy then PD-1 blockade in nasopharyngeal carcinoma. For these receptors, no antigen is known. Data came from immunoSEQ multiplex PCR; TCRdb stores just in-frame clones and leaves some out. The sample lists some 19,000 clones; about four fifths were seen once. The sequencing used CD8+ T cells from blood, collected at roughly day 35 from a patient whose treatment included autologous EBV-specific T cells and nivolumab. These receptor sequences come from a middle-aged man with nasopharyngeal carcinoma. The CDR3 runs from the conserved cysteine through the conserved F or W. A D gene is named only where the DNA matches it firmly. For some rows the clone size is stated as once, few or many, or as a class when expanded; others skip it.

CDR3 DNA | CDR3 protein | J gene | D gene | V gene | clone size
TGTGCCAGCAGTGACTCAACTAGCGGGGGCGCAGATACGCAGTATTTT | CASSDSTSGGADTQYF | TRBJ2-3 | TRBD2 | TRBV6-4 | .
TGTGCCAGCAGCCAAGATCGGGGGGGGGCAACCAAAAACATTCAGTACTTC | CASSQDRGGATKNIQYF | TRBJ2-4 | TRBD2 | TRBV3-1/TRBV3-2 | .
TGTGCCAGCAGCTTAGCGATGGGGCCGAGGGCCTACGAGCAGTACTTC | CASSLAMGPRAYEQYF | TRBJ2-7 | . | TRBV7-9 | .
TGCGCCAGCAGTCAATCGAGGCAGGGAAGGCAGCCCCAGCATTTT | CASSQSRQGRQPQHF | TRBJ1-5 | . | TRBV23-1 | .
TGTGCCAGCAGTTTGACAGAGAGATTGAACACTGAAGCTTTCTTT | CASSLTERLNTEAFF | TRBJ1-1 | . | TRBV6-2/TRBV6-3 | once
TGTGCCAGCAGCATACAGGGGGCTAATTCACCCCTCCACTTT | CASSIQGANSPLHF | TRBJ1-6 | TRBD1 | TRBV27 | .
TGTGCCAGCAGTAGGAACACTGAAGCTTTCTTT | CASSRNTEAFF | TRBJ1-1 | . | TRBV12-3/TRBV12-4 | .
TGTGCCAGCAGCGCCTTCAGCGGGGACAATGAGCAGTTCTTC | CASSAFSGDNEQFF | TRBJ2-1 | TRBD2 | TRBV9 | .
TGTGCCAGCAGTTACGGGGATCTTATTTCCTACGAGCAGTACTTC | CASSYGDLISYEQYF | TRBJ2-7 | . | TRBV6-2/TRBV6-3 | .
TGTGCCAGCAGCTCTAGCGGGGGGCCTACACGTGAGCAGTTCTTC | CASSSSGGPTREQFF | TRBJ2-1 | TRBD2 | TRBV9 | .
TGTGCCAGCAGCTTAGTAGGGGAAGTGGCTGAAGCTTTCTTT | CASSLVGEVAEAFF | TRBJ1-1 | . | TRBV7-9 | .
TGTGCCAGCAGCTTAGGATTGCCAGGGGATAGCAATCAGCCCCAGCATTTT | CASSLGLPGDSNQPQHF | TRBJ1-5 | . | TRBV7-8 | medium-sized
TGTGCCAGCACGGGCAGCCTATACAATGAGCAGTTCTTC | CASTGSLYNEQFF | TRBJ2-1 | . | TRBV6-5 | .
TGTGCCAGCAGTTTTCAGCTCCAGTTGAGTACGCAGTATTTT | CASSFQLQLSTQYF | TRBJ2-3 | . | TRBV28 | .
TGTGCCAGCAGTCGTCGACAGGGTGGGTACCAAGAGACCCAGTACTTC | CASSRRQGGYQETQYF | TRBJ2-5 | TRBD1 | TRBV27 | .
TGTGCCAGCAGCTTTTGGGGACAGGGGAGCGAGCAGTACTTC | CASSFWGQGSEQYF | TRBJ2-7 | TRBD1 | TRBV5-5 | .
TGTGCCAGCAGCCCAGGGTTGAAAGGGCAGCCCCAGCATTTT | CASSPGLKGQPQHF | TRBJ1-5 | . | TRBV9 | .
TGTGCCAGCAGTGAAGGTGAGGAACAGTGGGAAGCTTTCTTT | CASSEGEEQWEAFF | TRBJ1-1 | . | TRBV6-1 | few
TGTGCCAGCTCCGGGACAGAGACAGATACGCAGTATTTT | CASSGTETDTQYF | TRBJ2-3 | TRBD1 | TRBV6-4 | .
TGTGCCAGCAGCCCTCTCCAGCGGGTCTACAATGAGCAGTTCTTC | CASSPLQRVYNEQFF | TRBJ2-1 | . | TRBV3-1/TRBV3-2 | .
TGTGCCACCAGCCCCCTTGGGGGGGGAGAGCAGTACTTC | CATSPLGGGEQYF | TRBJ2-7 | TRBD2 | TRBV15 | .
TGTGCCAGCAGCTCAGGAGGATTTTGGGGGAGGGGAAACACCATATATTTT | CASSSGGFWGRGNTIYF | TRBJ1-3 | . | TRBV7-9 | .
TGCGCCAGCAGCTTCCTCTTAGGCGGGGCCTACAATGAGCAGTTCTTC | CASSFLLGGAYNEQFF | TRBJ2-1 | . | TRBV4-1 | .
TGTGCCAGCAGTGATGCTAGCGGGTACAGGGAGCAGTACTTC | CASSDASGYREQYF | TRBJ2-7 | TRBD2 | TRBV6-1 | .
TGTGCCAGCAGCCAAGTTCAACGGGACTATGGCTACACCTTC | CASSQVQRDYGYTF | TRBJ1-2 | . | TRBV14 | medium-sized
TGTGCCAGCAGTCCTCGACTAGCGGGGGACGCGCAGTATTTT | CASSPRLAGDAQYF | TRBJ2-3 | TRBD2 | TRBV27 | .
TGTGCCATCAGTCGCTGGGACTACAACTACGAGCAGTACTTC | CAISRWDYNYEQYF | TRBJ2-7 | TRBD2 | TRBV10-3 | .
TGTGCCAGCAGTGAAAAACTGTGGGGTACTAATGAAAAACTGTTTTTT | CASSEKLWGTNEKLFF | TRBJ1-4 | . | TRBV6-1 | few